The TCR beta chain under discussion was sequenced for a study of post-analysis software for immune sequencing data. General study findings and limits: Patients used about 5 TRBV segments, including TRBV5-6, TRBV5-1 and TRBV20-1, more often than controls.

CDR3 length equals 14 residues. Germline values: CDR1 DFQATT, CDR2 SNEGSKA (reference sequence). V was pared by 5 bases and J by 0 bases, with 11 bases between. On this clonotype itself: The antigen remains unidentified.

Unique molecular identifiers were present in the TCR beta cDNA libraries. TCRdb called the PCR reads again in MiXCR, with one record for every CDR3 protein. The sample lists over 300,000 distinct CDR3 sequences, about a third occurring once. The rearrangement uses TRBV20-1 and TRBJ2-1; D is unclear. The origin of this receptor is a girl under 18 with multiple sclerosis. The sequencing input was blood. Here the CDR3 DNA reads TGCAGTGCTTTAGGTGGGGACTCCTACAATGAGCAGTTCTTC. It encodes CSALGGDSYNEQFF.